This record looks at one T cell receptor beta chain sequence and its context. The data stem from a study of long-term antiretroviral therapy in people with HIV. V was trimmed by 3 bases and J by 6 bases, leaving 14 bases between them. Germline V gene sequence: CDR1 SEHNR, CDR2 FQNEAQ (reference sequence). The CDR3 covers 15 residues. The assay used was immunoSEQ (version v3.0), run at survey level. This table comes from immunoSEQ multiplex PCR, and its TCRdb copy is limited to in-frame clones, with some not included. This table holds about 20,000 clones, roughly 71% found once. Specimen: unsorted PBMCs, collected 2.5 years before starting antiretroviral therapy. The chain is built from TRBV7-9 and TRBJ2-2; tentatively, D is TRBD1 (5 bases). The TCR sequence derives from a woman between 45 and 65 years old with HIV. The CDR3 region is CASSFGPGLSGELFF. The CDR3 region has the DNA TGTGCCAGCAGCTTTGGGCCAGGGCTCTCCGGGGAGCTGTTTTTT.